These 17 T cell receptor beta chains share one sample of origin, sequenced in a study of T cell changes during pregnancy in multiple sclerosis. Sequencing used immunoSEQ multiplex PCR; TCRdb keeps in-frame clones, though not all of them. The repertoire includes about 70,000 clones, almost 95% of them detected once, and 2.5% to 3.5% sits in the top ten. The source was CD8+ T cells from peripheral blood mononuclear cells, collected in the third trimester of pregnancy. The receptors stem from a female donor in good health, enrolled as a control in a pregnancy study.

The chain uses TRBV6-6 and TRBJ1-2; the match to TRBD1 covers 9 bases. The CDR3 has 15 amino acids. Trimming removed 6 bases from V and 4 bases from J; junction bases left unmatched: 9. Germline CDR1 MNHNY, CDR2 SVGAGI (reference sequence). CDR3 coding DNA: TGTGCCAGCAGCGATGGACAGGGGATGTTCTATGGCTACACCTTC. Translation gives CASSDGQGMFYGYTF.

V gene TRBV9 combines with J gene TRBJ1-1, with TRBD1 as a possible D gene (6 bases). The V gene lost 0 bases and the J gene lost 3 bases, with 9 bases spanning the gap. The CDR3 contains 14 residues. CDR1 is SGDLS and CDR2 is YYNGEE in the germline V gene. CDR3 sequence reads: CASSVGPGDTEAFF. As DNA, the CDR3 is TGTGCCAGCAGCGTAGGACCAGGGGACACTGAAGCTTTCTTT.

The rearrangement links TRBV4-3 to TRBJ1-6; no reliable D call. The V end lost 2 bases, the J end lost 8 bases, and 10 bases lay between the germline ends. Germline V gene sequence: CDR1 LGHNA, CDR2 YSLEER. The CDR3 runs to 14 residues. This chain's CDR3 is CASSQWAGDSPLHF. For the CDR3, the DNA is TGCGCCAGCAGCCAATGGGCGGGTGATTCACCCCTCCACTTT.

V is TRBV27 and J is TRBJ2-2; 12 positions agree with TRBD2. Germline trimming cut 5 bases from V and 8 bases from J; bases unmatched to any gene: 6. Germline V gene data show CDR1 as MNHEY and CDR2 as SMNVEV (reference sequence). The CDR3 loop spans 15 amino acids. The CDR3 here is CASSATSGGRGELFF. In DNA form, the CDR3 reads TGTGCCAGCAGTGCGACTAGCGGGGGTCGTGGGGAGCTGTTTTTT.

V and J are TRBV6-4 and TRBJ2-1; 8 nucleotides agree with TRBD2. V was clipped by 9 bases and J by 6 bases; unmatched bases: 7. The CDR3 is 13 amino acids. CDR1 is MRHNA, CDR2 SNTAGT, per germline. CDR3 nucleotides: TGTGCCAGTGGCGGGGGGAACGGCAATGAGCAGTTCTTC. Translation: CASGGGNGNEQFF.

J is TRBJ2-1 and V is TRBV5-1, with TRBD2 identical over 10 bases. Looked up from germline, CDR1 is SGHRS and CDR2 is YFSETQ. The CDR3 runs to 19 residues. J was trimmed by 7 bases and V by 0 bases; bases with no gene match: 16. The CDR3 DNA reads TGCGCCAGCAGCTTGGCCGGACAGGGCTTGGGACTAGCGTTAAATGAGCAGTTCTTC. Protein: CASSLAGQGLGLALNEQFF.

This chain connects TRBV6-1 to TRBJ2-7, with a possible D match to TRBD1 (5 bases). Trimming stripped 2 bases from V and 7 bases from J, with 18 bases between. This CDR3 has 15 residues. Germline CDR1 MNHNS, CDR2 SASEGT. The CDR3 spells CASSESAGSVREQYF. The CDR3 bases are TGTGCCAGCAGTGAATCGGCAGGGTCGGTGAGGGAGCAGTACTTC.

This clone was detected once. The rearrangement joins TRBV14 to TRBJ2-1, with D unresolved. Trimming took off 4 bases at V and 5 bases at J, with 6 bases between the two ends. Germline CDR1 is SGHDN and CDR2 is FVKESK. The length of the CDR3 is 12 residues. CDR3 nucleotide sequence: TGTGCCAGCAGCCCACATAACAATGAGCAGTTCTTC. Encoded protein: CASSPHNNEQFF.

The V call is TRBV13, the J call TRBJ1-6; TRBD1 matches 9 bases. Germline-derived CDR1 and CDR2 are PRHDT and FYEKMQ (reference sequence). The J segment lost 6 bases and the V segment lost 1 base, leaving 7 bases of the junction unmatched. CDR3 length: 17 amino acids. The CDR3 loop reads CASSLVPVDRGNSPLHF. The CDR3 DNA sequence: TGTGCCAGCAGCTTAGTCCCGGTGGACAGGGGTAATTCACCCCTCCACTTT.

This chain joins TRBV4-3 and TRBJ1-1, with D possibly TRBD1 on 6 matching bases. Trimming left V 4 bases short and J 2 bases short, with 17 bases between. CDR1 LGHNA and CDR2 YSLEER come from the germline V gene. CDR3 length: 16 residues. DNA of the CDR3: TGCGCCAGCAGCCCCGGTTTGTTACAGGGAAACACTGAAGCTTTCTTT. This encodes CASSPGLLQGNTEAFF.

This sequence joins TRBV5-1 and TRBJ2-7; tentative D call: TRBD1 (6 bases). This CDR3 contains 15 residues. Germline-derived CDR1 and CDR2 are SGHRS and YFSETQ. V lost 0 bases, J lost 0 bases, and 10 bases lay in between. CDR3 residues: CASSLAGHHSYEQYF. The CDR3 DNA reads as TGCGCCAGCAGCTTGGCGGGACACCACTCCTACGAGCAGTACTTC.

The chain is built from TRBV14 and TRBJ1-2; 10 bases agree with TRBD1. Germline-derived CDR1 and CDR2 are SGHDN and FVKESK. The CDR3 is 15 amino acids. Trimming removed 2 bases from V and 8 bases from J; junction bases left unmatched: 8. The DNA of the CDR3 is TGTGCCAGCAGCCAAATCCCCGGGACAGGGGAAGGCTACACCTTC. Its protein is CASSQIPGTGEGYTF.

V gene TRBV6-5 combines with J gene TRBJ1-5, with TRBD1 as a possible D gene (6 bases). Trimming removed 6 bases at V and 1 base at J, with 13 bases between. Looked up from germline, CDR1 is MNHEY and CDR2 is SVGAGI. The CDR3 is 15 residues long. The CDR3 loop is CASRQDRRSNQPQHF. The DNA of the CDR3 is TGTGCCAGCAGGCAAGACAGGAGGAGCAATCAGCCCCAGCATTTT.

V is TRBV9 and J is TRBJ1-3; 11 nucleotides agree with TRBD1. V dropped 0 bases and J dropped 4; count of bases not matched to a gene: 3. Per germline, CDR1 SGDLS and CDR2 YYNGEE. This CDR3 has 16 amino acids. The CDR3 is CASSVGRTGGGNTIYF. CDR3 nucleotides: TGTGCCAGCAGCGTAGGAAGGACAGGGGGCGGAAACACCATATATTTT.

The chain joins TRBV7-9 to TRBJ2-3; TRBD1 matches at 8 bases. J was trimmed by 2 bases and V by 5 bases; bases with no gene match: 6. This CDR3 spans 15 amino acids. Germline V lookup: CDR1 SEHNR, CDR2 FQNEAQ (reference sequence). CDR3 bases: TGTGCCAGCAGCAACCAGGGGGCCCCCACAGATACGCAGTATTTT. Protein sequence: CASSNQGAPTDTQYF.

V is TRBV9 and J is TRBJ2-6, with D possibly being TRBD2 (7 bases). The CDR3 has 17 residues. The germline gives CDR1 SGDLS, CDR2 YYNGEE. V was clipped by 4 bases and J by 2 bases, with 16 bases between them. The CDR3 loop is CASSLFGGAPGANVLTF. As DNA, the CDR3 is TGTGCCAGCAGCTTATTTGGGGGGGCCCCTGGGGCCAACGTCCTGACTTTC.

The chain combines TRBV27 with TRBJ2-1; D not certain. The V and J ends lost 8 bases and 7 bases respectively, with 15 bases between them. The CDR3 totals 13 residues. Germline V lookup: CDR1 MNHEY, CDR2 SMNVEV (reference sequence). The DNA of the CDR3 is TGTGCCAGCTGCGAGCATTTGAGGAATGAGCAGTTCTTC. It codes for CASCEHLRNEQFF.